Listed below are T cell receptor beta chains from one sample, sequenced in a study of CD8+CD57+ T cells in acquired aplastic anemia. TCRdb independently ran MiXCR on the reads; one entry per CDR3 protein. The table has 150,000 to 200,000 distinct CDR3 sequences, around 48% seen once; the top ten hold roughly 1.2%. The source material was sorted CD4+, CD8+, or CD8+CD57+ T cells (not recorded which) from PBMCs. These receptors originate from a human donor with aplastic anemia. CDR3s include the opening cysteine and the closing phenylalanine or tryptophan. The D gene is left open where the match is weak. A clone size is listed for some rows: how often the clone was seen (once, few, many), or a class if it is expanded.

J gene | D gene | clone size | V gene | CDR3 DNA | CDR3 protein
TRBJ2-2 | - | many | TRBV5-1 | TGCGCCAGCAGCTTGGAACCGCGGGACACCGGGGAGCTGTTTTTT | CASSLEPRDTGELFF
TRBJ1-1 | - | many | TRBV7-8 | TGTGCCAGCAGCTTAGTTGTGGGGAGGGCGAACACTGAAGCTTTCTTT | CASSLVVGRANTEAFF
TRBJ1-2 | TRBD1 | - | TRBV5-6 | TGTGCCAGCAGCACGGACAGGGGGCTCTTCGGCTACACCTTC | CASSTDRGLFGYTF
TRBJ2-1 | - | - | TRBV7-9 | TGTGCCAGCAGCCGTAGCGATGAGCAGTTCTTC | CASSRSDEQFF
TRBJ2-5 | TRBD1 | many | TRBV20-1 | TGCAGTGTGGACAGGGGTGGGGAGACCCAGTACTTC | CSVDRGGETQYF
TRBJ2-7 | TRBD1 | - | TRBV2 | TGTGCCAGCATACAGGGGTACGAGCAGTACTTC | CASIQGYEQYF
TRBJ1-1 | - | many | TRBV7-9 | TGTGCCAGCTCTATCCAGGATAAAGCTTTCTTT | CASSIQDKAFF
TRBJ2-1 | - | - | TRBV14 | TGTGCCAGCAGCCAAGTCGCTATTAGCTCCTACAATGAGCAGTTCTTC | CASSQVAISSYNEQFF
TRBJ1-3 | - | few | TRBV6-1 | TGTGCCAGCGGCCTTGGTCGGGGGGGTTTAGGAAACACCATATATTTT | CASGLGRGGLGNTIYF
TRBJ2-2 | - | - | TRBV15 | TGTGCCACCAGCACCACCGGGGAGCTGTTTTTT | CATSTTGELFF
TRBJ2-7 | - | - | TRBV7-7 | TGTGCTAGCAGCTTAGCGGAGGGCAGGGTCGGCGAGCAGTACTTC | CASSLAEGRVGEQYF
TRBJ1-6 | TRBD1 | many | TRBV12-3/TRBV12-4 | TGTGCCAGCAAAACCGGGACAGGGGTATCACCCCTCCACTTT | CASKTGTGVSPLHF
TRBJ2-7 | TRBD1 | - | TRBV2 | TGTGCCAGCGGATATAACGACAGGGGCACCGGCTACGAGCAGTACTTC | CASGYNDRGTGYEQYF
TRBJ2-2 | - | - | TRBV15 | TGTGCCACCAGCAGATACAGGGTAAACACCGGGGAGCTGTTTTTT | CATSRYRVNTGELFF
TRBJ2-7 | - | - | TRBV5-4 | TGTGCCAGCAGCTTATCCCAGGGGGAGCAGTACTTC | CASSLSQGEQYF
TRBJ2-7 | TRBD1 | once | TRBV7-8 | TGTGCCAGCATCGGGACAGGGGGGACCTACTCGTCCTACGAGCAGTACTTC | CASIGTGGTYSSYEQYF
TRBJ2-1 | - | many | TRBV19 | TGTGCCAGTAGCAGGACTCCCCGAAATGAGCAGTTCTTC | CASSRTPRNEQFF
TRBJ2-7 | - | many | TRBV7-2 | TGTGCCAGCAGCCAGGGACGGAGCTCCTACGAGCAGTACTTC | CASSQGRSSYEQYF